The text below deals with one T cell receptor beta chain. Its antigen is still unknown. The data were taken from a study of cytotoxic CD8 clonotypes in ibrutinib-treated CLL. Whole-study context: Partial responders roughly 25, complete 2; some 12 progressed and roughly 14 stayed in remission by median about 5.5 years. Study findings and constraints: Samples from sustained-remission and progressing patients were taken at different times. Clonality increased with ibrutinib response but returned toward baseline at progression.

The data were produced by immunoSEQ multiplex PCR, yet TCRdb's version contains in-frame clones alone and is incomplete. Here the sample spans some 300,000 clones, around four fifths being singletons. CDR3 length equals 16 residues. Per the germline V gene, CDR1 is ENHRY and CDR2 is SYGVKD. J gave up 6 bases and V 4 bases, and 9 bases lay outside the gene matches. This TCR was sampled from a human donor with chronic lymphocytic leukemia. The sequences come from PBMCs, collected before ibrutinib treatment. This chain joins TRBV10-3 and TRBJ2-1; 10 bases map to TRBD2. CDR3 sequence (DNA): TGTGCCATCAGTGGGGTAGCGGGAGGTATAGTCAATGAGCAGTTCTTC. It translates to CAISGVAGGIVNEQFF.